This TCR beta chain was captured in a study of cytomegalovirus exposure and HLA in healthy donors. General study points: CMV antigen specificity was confirmed in vitro for a few CMV-associated chains.

Trimming took 10 bases from V and 5 from J, leaving 17 bases between them. This CDR3 has 13 amino acids. The germline V gene encodes CDR1 MNHEY and CDR2 SVGAGI. On this clone: The target antigen is unknown.

The PCR made use of 60 Vbeta and 13 Jbeta primers. TCRdb's copy holds only in-frame clones and misses some; the assay was immunoSEQ multiplex PCR. The sample has some 120,000 clones; roughly 82% are singletons. Sequenced: PBMCs. J is TRBJ1-1 and V is TRBV6-5; D is ambiguous. This sequence was found in a man in his late teens or twenties in good health and CMV-seropositive. Written as DNA, the CDR3 is TGTGCCACCGCTCGCGCCCGAGGGACTGAAGCTTTCTTT. This encodes CATARARGTEAFF.